The 8 T cell receptor beta chains listed next were all sequenced from one sample in a study of OX40 agonist ivuxolimab in advanced cancers. The library came from the immunoSEQ multiplex PCR assay. TCRdb retrieved this table from immuneACCESS and kept in-frame rearrangements only. Not all clones are present; in checked studies, unresolved V genes account for under half, and no reason is known for the remainder. The table for this sample lists tens of thousands of clones; 88% of them were counted only once. Roughly 8.1% of the sample comes from the top ten. The starting material was CD4+ or CD8+ T cells sorted from blood, obtained in a trial of the OX40 agonist ivuxolimab. These receptors originate from an adult with an advanced solid tumor such as melanoma, head and neck, liver or kidney cancer.

The CDR3 DNA is TGTGCCAGCAGCTTGGCACAGGGGCGCAATCAGCCCCAGCATTTT. Protein sequence: CASSLAQGRNQPQHF. The chain carries TRBV7-8 and TRBJ1-5; TRBD1 aligns across 7 bases. The CDR3 contains 15 residues. The V and J ends lost 3 bases and 2 bases, in that order; junction bases with no gene match: 4. Germline-derived CDR1 and CDR2 are SGHVS and FQNEAQ.

V usage is TRBV19 and J usage is TRBJ1-3; perhaps TRBD1 as D (5 bases). The CDR3 has 15 residues. The germline V and J ends were trimmed by 3 bases and 4 bases, with 13 bases remaining between them. The germline gives CDR1 LNHDA, CDR2 SQIVND (reference sequence). CDR3 in amino acids: CASSIFEGDGNTIYF. The CDR3 nucleotides read TGTGCCAGTAGTATCTTCGAAGGGGACGGAAACACCATATATTTT.

The DNA of the CDR3 is TGTGCCAGCAGCCAATTCCAGGGACAGGGAAACACTGAAGCTTTCTTT. This translates into CASSQFQGQGNTEAFF. The genes are TRBV14 and TRBJ1-1, with 9 bases aligning to TRBD1. Germline values: CDR1 SGHDN, CDR2 FVKESK. There are 16 residues in the CDR3. V shed 2 bases and J 2 bases; nucleotides not matched to a gene: 6.

This clone showed up just a few times. The chain is built from TRBV11-2 and TRBJ2-7; D is unclear. Germline V gives CDR1 SGHAT, CDR2 FQNNGV. V lost 5 bases and J 0 bases, leaving 11 bases between the germline ends. This CDR3 has 14 residues. The CDR3 spells CASSVGRLSYEQYF. The CDR3 nucleotides are TGTGCCAGCAGCGTAGGACGACTCTCCTACGAGCAGTACTTC.

The chain links TRBV27 to TRBJ2-7; D tentatively reads TRBD1 or TRBD2 (5 bases each). The germline V and J ends were trimmed by 6 bases and 4 bases, with 25 bases remaining between them. The CDR3 totals 17 residues. Germline-derived CDR1 and CDR2 are MNHEY and SMNVEV (reference sequence). CDR3 DNA: TGTGCCAGCAGCAGGTTGGGGGAGCCGGTGGGTCTTTACGAGCAGTACTTC. Amino acid sequence: CASSRLGEPVGLYEQYF.

The CDR3 loop reads CASLTGSNEQFF. For the CDR3, the DNA is TGTGCCTCACTTACAGGGTCCAATGAGCAGTTCTTC. V and J are TRBV30 and TRBJ2-1, with D perhaps matching TRBD1 (6 bases). This CDR3 region has 12 residues. Germline V gene lookup returns CDR1 GTSNPN and CDR2 SVGIG (reference sequence). V lost 7 bases to trimming and J lost 6 bases, with 13 bases between them. Full variable domain (rest looked up from reference TRBV30 and TRBJ2-1): SQTIHQWPATLVQPVGSPLSLECTVEGTSNPNLYWYRQAAGRGLQLLFYSVGIGQISSEVPQNLSASRPQDRQFILSSKKLLLSDSGFYLCASLTGSNEQFFGPGTRLTVL.

The CDR3 sequence is CASSLGGFLSYEQYF. The CDR3 DNA reads as TGCGCCAGCAGCTTGGGGGGGTTTCTTTCCTACGAGCAGTACTTC. The V and J genes are TRBV5-1 and TRBJ2-7, with D possibly being TRBD1 or TRBD2 (5 bases each). Germline CDR1 SGHRS, CDR2 YFSETQ. Trimming stripped 0 bases from V and 1 base from J, with 11 bases between. This CDR3 has 15 residues.

This chain joins TRBV7-2 and TRBJ1-3; D might be TRBD1 (6 bases). The CDR3 totals 15 residues. Looked up from germline, CDR1 is SGHTA and CDR2 is FQGNSA. The V and J ends lost 5 bases and 2 bases respectively, with 13 bases between them. The CDR3 DNA follows: TGTGCCAGCAGCCGCTCAGGGGTTACTGGAAACACCATATATTTT. Protein sequence: CASSRSGVTGNTIYF.